Listed below are T cell receptor beta chains from one sample, sequenced in a study of cytomegalovirus exposure and HLA in healthy donors. Method: immunoSEQ multiplex PCR; TCRdb's copy keeps in-frame clones and lacks some. The table includes about 180,000 clones, 82% detected once. Sequenced: PBMCs. Receptors were obtained from a man aged 35 to 55 in good health and CMV-seronegative. CDR3s include the opening cysteine and the closing phenylalanine or tryptophan. The order of the fields is V gene, clone size, J gene, CDR3 protein. Expanded clones get a size class; other rows say once, few or many, or leave the size out.

v_gene: TRBV9
abundance: NA
j_gene: TRBJ2-1
CDR3aa: CASSAVAGGNEQFF

v_gene: TRBV27
abundance: NA
j_gene: TRBJ1-5
CDR3aa: CASRPTPGQGNQPQHF

v_gene: TRBV7-2
abundance: NA
j_gene: TRBJ1-4
CDR3aa: CASSLEGTGGVRVNEKLFF

v_gene: TRBV7-8
abundance: NA
j_gene: TRBJ1-1
CDR3aa: CASTFRGRGKKNTEAFF

v_gene: TRBV11-2
abundance: NA
j_gene: TRBJ2-3
CDR3aa: CASSSDRVADTQYF

v_gene: TRBV5-4
abundance: NA
j_gene: TRBJ1-1
CDR3aa: CASSLRDTEAFF

v_gene: TRBV7-9
abundance: NA
j_gene: TRBJ2-1
CDR3aa: CASSLATSGRRNEQFF

v_gene: TRBV6-5
abundance: NA
j_gene: TRBJ2-3
CDR3aa: CASSYSPRQGDTQYF

v_gene: TRBV6-6
abundance: NA
j_gene: TRBJ1-3
CDR3aa: CATGGPSGNTIYF

v_gene: TRBV18
abundance: NA
j_gene: TRBJ2-3
CDR3aa: CASSVTSGSTDTQYF

v_gene: TRBV18
abundance: NA
j_gene: TRBJ1-1
CDR3aa: CASSPPGETEAFF

v_gene: TRBV28
abundance: NA
j_gene: TRBJ2-5
CDR3aa: CASSLWEGQAKETQYF

v_gene: TRBV28
abundance: once
j_gene: TRBJ2-5
CDR3aa: CASSLSRPGETQYF

v_gene: TRBV5-1
abundance: NA
j_gene: TRBJ1-2
CDR3aa: CASSLRSGGESYGYTF

v_gene: TRBV27
abundance: NA
j_gene: TRBJ2-5
CDR3aa: CASQLSPGLAVQETQYF

v_gene: TRBV28
abundance: NA
j_gene: TRBJ2-7
CDR3aa: CASTPAGDEQYF

v_gene: TRBV5-1
abundance: NA
j_gene: TRBJ2-2
CDR3aa: CASSLGARLTGELFF

v_gene: TRBV25-1
abundance: NA
j_gene: TRBJ2-5
CDR3aa: CASSEVQGAFLGETQYF

v_gene: TRBV18
abundance: NA
j_gene: TRBJ1-4
CDR3aa: CASSPQAGATTNEKLFF

v_gene: TRBV11-3
abundance: NA
j_gene: TRBJ2-1
CDR3aa: CASSLDGRGNNEQFF

v_gene: TRBV28
abundance: NA
j_gene: TRBJ2-7
CDR3aa: CASRIGGSRGEQYF

v_gene: TRBV7-6
abundance: few
j_gene: TRBJ1-3
CDR3aa: CASSLAPTGGSGNTIYF

v_gene: TRBV6-1
abundance: NA
j_gene: TRBJ2-3
CDR3aa: CASFRGGALTDTQYF

v_gene: TRBV10-3
abundance: NA
j_gene: TRBJ2-6
CDR3aa: CAIRGRAGANVLTF

v_gene: TRBV2
abundance: NA
j_gene: TRBJ2-3
CDR3aa: CASSGRQGSTDTQYF

v_gene: TRBV13
abundance: NA
j_gene: TRBJ2-3
CDR3aa: CASSLEGTKGDTQYF

v_gene: TRBV18
abundance: NA
j_gene: TRBJ2-7
CDR3aa: CATSGLAGGPSYEQYF

v_gene: TRBV9
abundance: NA
j_gene: TRBJ1-3
CDR3aa: CASSVEGGSGNTIYF

v_gene: TRBV7-7
abundance: NA
j_gene: TRBJ2-1
CDR3aa: CASSLLSGGHNEQFF

v_gene: TRBV7-2
abundance: NA
j_gene: TRBJ2-7
CDR3aa: CASSLHYEQYF

v_gene: TRBV27
abundance: NA
j_gene: TRBJ1-2
CDR3aa: CASSSSGGGFRGYTF

v_gene: TRBV5-6
abundance: NA
j_gene: TRBJ2-4
CDR3aa: CASSLSAGGGNIQYF

v_gene: TRBV7-2
abundance: NA
j_gene: TRBJ1-4
CDR3aa: CASSFGQGRGEKLFF

v_gene: TRBV30
abundance: once
j_gene: TRBJ2-3
CDR3aa: CAWSPLGGGTDTQYF

v_gene: TRBV7-3
abundance: NA
j_gene: TRBJ2-7
CDR3aa: CASSLRRGLDEQYF

v_gene: TRBV15
abundance: NA
j_gene: TRBJ1-1
CDR3aa: CATRQGVNTEAFF

v_gene: TRBV30
abundance: NA
j_gene: TRBJ1-5
CDR3aa: CAWGPGGGNQPQHF

v_gene: TRBV7-8
abundance: NA
j_gene: TRBJ1-5
CDR3aa: CASSFTPILQENQPQHF

v_gene: TRBV9
abundance: NA
j_gene: TRBJ2-1
CDR3aa: CASSVEGLASEQFF

v_gene: TRBV30
abundance: NA
j_gene: TRBJ1-4
CDR3aa: CAWSPRQNEKLFF

v_gene: TRBV6-1
abundance: few
j_gene: TRBJ1-6
CDR3aa: CASSETEGVNSPLHF

v_gene: TRBV7-9
abundance: NA
j_gene: TRBJ2-3
CDR3aa: CASSLGGGGAGDTQYF

v_gene: TRBV30
abundance: NA
j_gene: TRBJ2-7
CDR3aa: CAWSQGRGTYEQYF

v_gene: TRBV5-1
abundance: once
j_gene: TRBJ2-5
CDR3aa: CASSLPGLADQETQYF

v_gene: TRBV7-9
abundance: NA
j_gene: TRBJ1-6
CDR3aa: CASVGGTDSSYNSPLHF

v_gene: TRBV7-8
abundance: once
j_gene: TRBJ2-7
CDR3aa: CASSLAYGTGVYEQYF

v_gene: TRBV28
abundance: once
j_gene: TRBJ2-1
CDR3aa: CASSSLAGGSGNEQFF

v_gene: TRBV28
abundance: NA
j_gene: TRBJ2-3
CDR3aa: CASSPRGMAIRTQYF

v_gene: TRBV7-8
abundance: NA
j_gene: TRBJ2-7
CDR3aa: CASSPSPGEGYEQYF

v_gene: TRBV28
abundance: NA
j_gene: TRBJ2-2
CDR3aa: CASIPGQGFNTGELFF

v_gene: TRBV28
abundance: NA
j_gene: TRBJ2-1
CDR3aa: CASSGQGGGGIYNEQFF

v_gene: TRBV2
abundance: NA
j_gene: TRBJ2-2
CDR3aa: CASRQDRLNTGELFF

v_gene: TRBV5-4
abundance: once
j_gene: TRBJ2-2
CDR3aa: CASSSSPPWGAGELFF

v_gene: TRBV2
abundance: NA
j_gene: TRBJ2-7
CDR3aa: CASSPGLAGASEQYF